The following is a T cell receptor beta chain sequence with its context. No antigen is known for it. TCRdb used MiXCR to reprocess the 5' RACE reads, holding one entry per CDR3 protein. The repertoire holds 450,000 or so distinct CDR3 sequences, 24% seen once, with approximately 2.9% in the top ten. This record comes from a study of identical twins. The study, taken as a whole, reports: Models predicted less out-of-frame TCR alpha sharing in monozygotic twins than was found. Invariant T cells like MAIT and iNKT could partly confound the zero-insertion analyses.

This CDR3 region has 13 residues. Germline V gene sequence: CDR1 WNHNN, CDR2 SYGVQD (reference sequence). V shed 6 bases and J shed 0 bases, with 8 bases lying between them. A further study also used this sample, focusing on T cells expressing NK-cell markers. That source adds: Eight donors were sequenced, seven testing HCMV-seropositive and one testing seronegative. For 5 to 7 donors, the dominant NKG2C+ clonotypes made up 1.0-7.0% of their CD8+ T cells.

This chain joins TRBV10-1 and TRBJ2-5; TRBD1 might be the D (5 bases). This receptor was taken from a young woman in good health. Sequenced sample: CD4+ T cells sorted from blood. Written as DNA, the CDR3 is TGCGCCAGCAGCAAGGGGTACCAAGAGACCCAGTACTTC. Translating it yields CASSKGYQETQYF.